Detailed here is one TCR beta chain. Under the authors' procedure: Reference gene primer amplification in the assay estimated nucleated cell counts. TCRdb's table, derived via immunoSEQ multiplex PCR, lists solely in-frame clones and lacks some. V, J and clone size were drawn from that table, and D and trimming were deduced from the DNA. The sample lists some 250,000 clones; around 90% were seen once. The record originates from a study of blood T cell repertoires in COVID-19. In the study overall: Collection of acute and convalescent COVID-19 samples took place in the United States, Italy and Spain. Sample material is recorded as cDNA or gDNA derived from T cells, B-cell-depleted T cells, or PBMCs.

The sequenced sample was peripheral blood. This TCR was recovered from a woman aged 25 to 39 with acute or convalescent COVID-19.

The CDR3 protein is CASSLTSGSQDTQYF. The CDR3, as DNA: TGTGCCAGCAGCTTAACTAGCGGGAGCCAGGATACGCAGTATTTT. The rearrangement uses TRBV7-3 and TRBJ2-3; 9 bases map to TRBD2. V lost 0 bases to trimming and J lost 6 bases; unmatched junction nucleotides: 4. CDR3 length equals 15 residues. CDR1 and CDR2 (germline): SGHTA, FQGTGA.